This TCR beta chain is from a study of preoperative IRX-2 immunotherapy in early breast cancer. Treatment defined: preoperative locoregional IRX-2 cytokine immunotherapy. This phase Ib study tested locoregional IRX-2 cytokine immunotherapy given before surgery. This clone appeared once. Profiling relied on immunoSEQ multiplex PCR, and the TCRdb table lists in-frame clones only, not all of them. The sample lists fewer than 25,000 clones, about 87% occurring once. Germline loops: CDR1 MNHEY, CDR2 SMNVEV (reference sequence). The CDR3 is made up of 13 amino acids. V was clipped by 3 bases and J by 7 bases, with 10 bases between them.

The receptor was isolated from a human donor with breast cancer. The chain combines TRBV27 with TRBJ1-5; D might be TRBD1 (5 bases). Sample: tumor tissue, taken after IRX-2 immunotherapy. The CDR3 region is CASSFQGSQPQHF. As DNA, the CDR3 is TGTGCCAGCAGTTTTCAGGGTAGCCAGCCCCAGCATTTT.